These 19 T cell receptor beta chains were sequenced from one sample in a study of glioma-infiltrating T cells (dated by TCRdb to the mid-2010s). Sequencing was carried out with an Illumina MiSeq. TCR alpha and beta CDR3 regions were amplified with the iRepertoire nested amplicon-rescue multiplex PCR (arm-PCR) platform from RNA. TCRdb reran the public reads through fastp at Q25 and MiXCR, keeping productive beta chains. Rows are combined by CDR3 protein, so each entry shows the most common genes and DNA. This sample is represented by roughly 16,000 distinct CDR3 sequences; 58% of them were singletons. The ten largest clonotypes hold around two fifths of the sample. The source material was glioma tissue, nonneoplastic brain tissue, or PBMCs (not recorded which). The receptors here all came from a human donor with low-grade glioma or glioblastoma, undergoing nonglioma brain surgery, or in good health (not recorded which).

The V and J genes are TRBV20-1 and TRBJ2-3; D call uncertain. The CDR3 is made up of 13 amino acids. V shed 3 bases and J shed 0 bases, with 7 bases lying between them. CDR1 is DFQATT and CDR2 is SNEGSKA in the germline V gene (reference sequence). The CDR3 DNA follows: TGCAGTGCTAGGCCCAGTAGCACAGATACGCAGTATTTT. Translated: CSARPSSTDTQYF.

Concerning this clonotype: The CDR3 carries no conserved terminal phenylalanine or tryptophan, so it likely arises from a read error. The J gene is TRBJ2-7, the V gene TRBV11-1; no firm D call. V was cut by 6 bases and J by 2 bases, with 14 bases left in between. The CDR3 consists of 14 residues. Germline V lookup: CDR1 SGHAT, CDR2 FQDESV (reference sequence). The CDR3 coding sequence is TGTGCCAGCAGTGCAGTTAGGATACCCTACGAGCAGTACCTC. Its translation is CASSAVRIPYEQYL.

The V gene is TRBV6-5, the J gene TRBJ2-2; TRBD1 aligns across 11 bases. V lost 2 bases to trimming and J lost 7 bases; unmatched junction nucleotides: 15. There are 19 residues in the CDR3. CDR1 is MNHEY, CDR2 SVGAGI, per germline. CDR3 region: CASSYPTLEGQGVIGELFF. For the CDR3, the DNA is TGTGCCAGCAGTTACCCTACCCTTGAGGGACAGGGGGTAATCGGGGAGCTGTTTTTT.

This clonotype was observed a single time. The chain carries TRBV7-2 and TRBJ2-4, with 8 bases that match TRBD1. J gave up 11 bases and V 3 bases, and 0 bases lay outside the gene matches. The CDR3 contains 11 residues. From germline, CDR1 is SGHTA and CDR2 FQGNSA. Here the CDR3 reads CASSLTGVQYF. For the CDR3, the DNA is TGTGCCAGCAGCTTGACAGGGGTTCAGTACTTC.

The rearrangement links TRBV6-4 to TRBJ1-1; D gene uncertain. Germline lookup yields CDR1 MRHNA and CDR2 SNTAGT. This CDR3 has 14 amino acids. V was clipped by 5 bases and J by 1 base, with 11 bases between them. The CDR3 reads CASSPSEANTEAFF. The CDR3 DNA reads TGTGCCAGCAGTCCGAGTGAGGCGAACACTGAAGCTTTCTTT.

This clonotype occurred a few times. The V call is TRBV6-1, the J call TRBJ2-1; no definite D call. The V end was cut by 11 bases, the J end by 5 bases, with 10 bases between. Germline CDR1 reads MNHNS; CDR2 reads SASEGT. The CDR3 loop spans 11 amino acids. CDR3 coding DNA: TGTGCCGTAAGACGTGACAATGAGCAGTTCTTC. Its protein product is CAVRRDNEQFF.

This clonotype was observed a single time. An end of the junction does not agree with germline; a read error may underlie this. The rearrangement joins TRBV6-9 to TRBJ2-7, with D tentatively TRBD2 (6 bases). The CDR3 totals 15 residues. Germline V CDR1 and CDR2: MNHGY, SVAAGI. The CDR3 spells CDSSLTGLRSYEQYF. CDR3 coding DNA: TGTGACAGCAGTTTAACGGGACTGAGATCCTACGAGCAGTACTTC.

The genes are TRBV20-1 and TRBJ2-7, with 7 bases lining up with TRBD1. CDR1 DFQATT and CDR2 SNEGSKA come from the germline V gene (reference sequence). The CDR3 totals 13 residues. With V trimmed by 5 bases and J by 2 bases, 6 bases remained unmatched. The CDR3 nucleotides are TGCAGTGCTGCCCGGGACAGACCCTACGAGCAGTACTTC. The encoded protein is CSAARDRPYEQYF.

CDR3 region: CASSIGNEQFF. CDR3 DNA: TGTGCCAGCAGTATAGGCAATGAGCAGTTCTTC. The V and J genes are TRBV6-2 or TRBV6-3 and TRBJ2-1; no clear D. The germline gives CDR1 MNHEY, CDR2 SVGEGT. The CDR3 has 11 amino acids. The V and J ends lost 5 bases and 6 bases respectively, with 5 bases between them.

V is TRBV20-1 and J is TRBJ1-5; D is unresolved. The CDR3 runs to 12 residues. Germline CDR1 reads DFQATT; CDR2 reads SNEGSKA (reference sequence). The V and J ends lost 4 bases and 2 bases respectively, with 6 bases between them. This CDR3 is CSAKDGNQPQHF. The CDR3 DNA sequence: TGCAGTGCTAAGGACGGCAATCAGCCCCAGCATTTT.

Remarks on this clonotype: Just one base apart from a much larger clone, this may be a read error. The rearrangement joins TRBV11-1 to TRBJ2-7, with D possibly matching TRBD1 (5 bases). The CDR3 covers 11 residues. Germline V gene lookup returns CDR1 SGHAT and CDR2 FQDESV (reference sequence). CDR3 sequence (DNA): TGTGCCACCAGCTTAGGGGACGAGCAGTACTTC. Translated: CATSLGDEQYF.

This chain joins TRBV5-1 and TRBJ1-1; TRBD1 matches 7 bases. The CDR3 is made up of 14 amino acids. CDR1 is SGHRS, CDR2 YFSETQ, per germline. V lost 5 bases, J lost 3 bases, and 7 bases stayed unmatched. CDR3 DNA sequence: TGCGCCAGCAGTTCGACAGGGAGGGACACTGAAGCTTTCTTT. This encodes CASSSTGRDTEAFF.

This clonotype was observed at least ten times. This chain uses TRBV29-1 with TRBJ1-1; D gene uncertain. The CDR3 length is 10 residues. V was cut by 6 bases and J by 0 bases, with 2 bases left in between. CDR1 is SQVTM and CDR2 is ANQGSEA in the germline V gene. The CDR3 region has the DNA TGCAGCGTGGTGAACACTGAAGCTTTCTTT. Protein product: CSVVNTEAFF.

The genes are TRBV14 and TRBJ1-1, with D unclear. Per the germline V gene, CDR1 is SGHDN and CDR2 is FVKESK. Trimming took 4 bases from V and 0 from J, leaving 9 bases between them. The CDR3 length is 14 residues. Here the CDR3 DNA reads TGTGCCAGCAGCCGCCTTCGAGTGAACACTGAAGCTTTCTTT. It yields the protein CASSRLRVNTEAFF. Using reference TRBV14 and TRBJ1-1 for the parts outside the CDR3, the full variable domain is EAGVTQFPSHSVIEKGQTVTLRCDPISGHDNLYWYRRVMGKEIKFLLHFVKESKQDESGMPNNRFLAERTGGTYSTLKVQPAELEDSGVYFCASSRLRVNTEAFFGQGTRLTVV.

Concerning this clonotype: Germline is not matched at one junction end, which may reflect a read error. The chain has TRBV7-2 and TRBJ2-7; possibly TRBD2 for D (6 bases). The CDR3 consists of 15 residues. Per germline, CDR1 SGHTA and CDR2 FQGNSA. CDR3 sequence reads: CASSVVPSGRYEQYF. The CDR3 DNA is TGTGCCAGCAGCGTCGTCCCCTCCGGGAGATACGAACAGTACTTC.

This clonotype was picked up many times. The chain employs TRBV7-2 and TRBJ1-2, with D perhaps TRBD1 (5 bases). V was pared by 4 bases and J by 4 bases, with 10 bases between. This CDR3 region has 13 residues. Looked up from germline, CDR1 is SGHTA and CDR2 is FQGNSA. Here the CDR3 DNA reads TGTGCCAGCAGCTCGCAGGACACCTATGGCTACACCTTC. This codes for CASSSQDTYGYTF.

This chain connects TRBV6-1 to TRBJ1-1, with a weak D call TRBD1 (6 bases). Between the trimmed V and J ends, which lost 2 bases and 11 bases, there was a span of 12 bases. The CDR3 runs 12 residues. CDR1 and CDR2 from the germline V gene are MNHNS and SASEGT. CDR3 protein: CASSEQFRGAFF. The CDR3 DNA reads as TGTGCCAGCAGTGAACAGTTCAGGGGTGCTTTCTTT.

The V call is TRBV27, the J call TRBJ1-2, with 8 positions matching TRBD1. CDR1 is MNHEY and CDR2 is SMNVEV in the germline V gene (reference sequence). The CDR3 is 13 residues long. V shed 5 bases and J 4 bases; nucleotides not matched to a gene: 3. The CDR3 reads CASSPTGAYGYTF. The CDR3 DNA follows: TGTGCCAGCAGTCCGACAGGGGCCTATGGCTACACCTTC.

This sequence joins TRBV5-1 and TRBJ2-7, with a possible D match to TRBD2 (6 bases). The germline CDR1 and CDR2 sequences are SGHRS and YFSETQ. Trimming removed 4 bases from V and 7 bases from J, with 18 bases in between. The CDR3 extends over 14 amino acids. The CDR3 DNA follows: TGCGCCAGCAGCCCGGGCACTAGCAGGGTGGAGCAGTACTTC. Amino acid sequence: CASSPGTSRVEQYF.